This T cell receptor beta chain comes out of a study of blood T cell repertoires in COVID-19. Participants were aged 18 to 89 years, lived in roughly 23 US areas, and enrolled virtually. The germline V gene has CDR1 MDHEN and CDR2 SYDVKM. V shed 3 bases, J shed 2 bases, and the junction held 5 bases outside the gene matches. The CDR3 length is 15 residues. TCRdb's copy holds only in-frame clones and misses some; the assay was immunoSEQ multiplex PCR. Found here are 100,000 or so clones, about 86% of them singletons; the top ten hold roughly 2.7%. The receptor was derived from a woman aged 50 to 60 who had recovered from COVID-19. Sequencing was carried out using PBMCs or T cells enriched from blood (not recorded which). The V gene is TRBV28, the J gene TRBJ2-3; TRBD1 aligns across 7 bases. The CDR3 nucleotides read TGTGCCAGCAGTTTCCCCGGGACAGTCACAGATACGCAGTATTTT. This codes for CASSFPGTVTDTQYF.